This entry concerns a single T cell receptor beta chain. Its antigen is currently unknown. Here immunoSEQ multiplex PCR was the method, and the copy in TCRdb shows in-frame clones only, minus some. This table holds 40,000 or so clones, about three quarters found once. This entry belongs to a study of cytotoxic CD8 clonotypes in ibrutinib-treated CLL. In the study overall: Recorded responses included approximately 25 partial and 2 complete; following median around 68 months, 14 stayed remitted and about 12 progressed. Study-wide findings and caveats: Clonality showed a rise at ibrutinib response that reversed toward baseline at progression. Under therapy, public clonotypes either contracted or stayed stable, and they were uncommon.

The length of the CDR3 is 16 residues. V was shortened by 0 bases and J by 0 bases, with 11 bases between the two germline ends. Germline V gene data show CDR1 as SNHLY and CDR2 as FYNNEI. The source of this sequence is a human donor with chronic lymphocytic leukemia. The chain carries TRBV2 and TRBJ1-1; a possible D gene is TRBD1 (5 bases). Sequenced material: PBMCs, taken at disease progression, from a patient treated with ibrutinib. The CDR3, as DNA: TGTGCCAGCAGTGAAGCCGGGGGGTTTCTGAACACTGAAGCTTTCTTT. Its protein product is CASSEAGGFLNTEAFF. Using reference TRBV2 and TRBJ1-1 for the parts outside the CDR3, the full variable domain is EPEVTQTPSHQVTQMGQEVILRCVPISNHLYFYWYRQILGQKVEFLVSFYNNEISEKSEIFDDQFSVERPDGSNFTLKIRSTKLEDSAMYFCASSEAGGFLNTEAFFGQGTRLTVV.